This record covers a single TCR beta chain. This clonotype was seen only a few times. No cognate antigen has been identified for it. At one boundary the junction diverges from the germline segment, which might be a read error. The data were obtained in a study of T cells after yellow fever vaccination (dated by TCRdb to the late 2010s). The study in broad terms: The SMART-Seq v4 Ultra Low Input RNA kit was used to prepare libraries from fractions with low cell numbers. Bulk TCR alpha and beta repertoires were sequenced longitudinally to track T-cell clones before and after primary and booster YFV17D yellow fever vaccination. Two healthy male donors, one aged 18 to 30 and one aged 30 to 40 years, were included in the cohort. Blood was drawn at multiple timepoints before and after primary and secondary immunization, with bulk PBMC replicates and cell subsets isolated. What the work shows at the level of the full study, not this receptor alone: The secondary T-cell response was weaker than the primary response but faster, peaking on day 5 instead of day 15. A small fraction of clonotypes showed up in both the CD4 and CD8 compartments, probably as a result of convergent recombination. Only a couple of donors were included in the study, so the extent to which the findings can be generalized is limited. Most clones expanded after primary vaccination (approximately 95% of CD4 and about 85% of CD8) were re-detected after the booster, suggesting that broad memory maintenance occurred. Computational filtering was required because FACS-sorted repertoires could contain abundant contaminating clonotypes from the bulk population.

TCR cDNA was made using 5'RACE template switching, a step that added a universal primer site and unique molecular identifiers. cDNA synthesis was primed from both the TCR alpha and TCR beta constant segments. Library amplification used two PCR steps, and the second PCR step added sample barcodes and sequencing adapters. Sequencing of the libraries was done on either Illumina HiSeq 2500 (2x100 bp) or NovaSeq (2x150 bp). Under the source paper's analysis protocol: Demultiplexing of reads and collapsing into UMI consensus sequences were performed with MIGEC, and V(D)J alignment was carried out with MiXCR. Vaccine-responding clonotypes were defined with edgeR using replicate PBMC samples, requiring FDR below 0.01 and a log2 fold change above 5 up to day 15. Each bulk clonotype was labeled CD4 or CD8 based on which sequenced repertoire, CD4 or CD8, contained the clonotype at higher abundance. The raw public data were reprocessed by TCRdb itself: fastp quality trimming at Q25, MiXCR clonotype calling, in-frame beta chains only. All rows with the same CDR3 protein become a single entry with the most common DNA and genes. The V and J calls shown here were made by TCRdb, not taken from the authors' results. Counted in this sample were 450,000 to 600,000 distinct CDR3 sequences; less than 15% of them appeared once. In total, the top ten clones hold more than 12% of the sample.

CDR1 and CDR2, per the germline V gene, are ENHRY and SYGVKD. There are 15 amino acids in the CDR3, from cysteine to phenylalanine inclusive. The read is trimmed to its CDR3 DNA, 45 bases read in frame from base 1. In the paper's terms, the treatment or condition label means: live attenuated yellow fever vaccine strain. At each blood-draw timepoint, two biological replicates of bulk PBMCs were collected. A standard Ficoll-Paque protocol was used to isolate PBMCs from peripheral blood. RNA was extracted with TriZol from bulk PBMCs, CD4 and CD8 fractions, and dextramer-positive and dextramer-negative fractions.

Here the sequenced sample was PBMCs, taken on the day of the yellow fever booster vaccination. This TCR was sampled from a man aged 30 to 39 who received the YFV17D yellow fever vaccine. The chain is encoded by TRBV10-3 joined to TRBJ2-1, with TRBD2 tentatively as D gene (5 bases match). The nucleotide sequence reads TGCGCCATCAGCAGGTTTGAGGGAGTCCGAGGGGAGCAGTTCTTC. It translates to CAISRFEGVRGEQFF.